This T cell receptor (beta chain) was obtained from a study of blood T cell repertoires in COVID-19. Study as a whole: From T cells, B-cell-depleted T cells, or PBMCs came the material, which was cDNA or gDNA.

Sequenced by immunoSEQ multiplex PCR; TCRdb stores in-frame clones only, minus some. The sample carries fewer than 250,000 clones, roughly 84% recorded once. Participant ages covered roughly 18 to 89 years across 20 to 30 US areas. The source of this sequence is a woman in her 30s who had been exposed to COVID-19. The sequencing input was PBMCs or T cells enriched from blood (not recorded which).

CDR3 protein: CASSQEGTESFYGYTF. The CDR3 region has the DNA TGCGCCAGCAGCCAGGAAGGGACAGAAAGTTTTTATGGCTACACCTTC. The chain employs TRBV4-1 and TRBJ1-2; 7 nucleotides line up with TRBD1. The CDR3 has 16 amino acids. Germline V CDR1 and CDR2: MGHRA, YSYEKL. The V and J ends lost 3 bases and 5 bases, in that order; junction bases with no gene match: 12.